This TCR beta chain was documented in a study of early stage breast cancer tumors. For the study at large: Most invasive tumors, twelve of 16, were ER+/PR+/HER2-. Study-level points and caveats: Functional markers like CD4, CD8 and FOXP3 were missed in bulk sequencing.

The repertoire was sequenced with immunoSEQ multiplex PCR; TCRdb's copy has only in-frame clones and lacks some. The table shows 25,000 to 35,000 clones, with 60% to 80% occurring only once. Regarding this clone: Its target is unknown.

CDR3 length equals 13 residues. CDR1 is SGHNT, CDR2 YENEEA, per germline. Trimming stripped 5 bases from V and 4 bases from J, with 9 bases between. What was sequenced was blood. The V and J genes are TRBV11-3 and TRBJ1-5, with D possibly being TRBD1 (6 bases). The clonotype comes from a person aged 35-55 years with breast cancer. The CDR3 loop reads CASSRTANQPQHF. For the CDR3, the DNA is TGTGCCAGCAGCCGGACAGCTAATCAGCCCCAGCATTTT.